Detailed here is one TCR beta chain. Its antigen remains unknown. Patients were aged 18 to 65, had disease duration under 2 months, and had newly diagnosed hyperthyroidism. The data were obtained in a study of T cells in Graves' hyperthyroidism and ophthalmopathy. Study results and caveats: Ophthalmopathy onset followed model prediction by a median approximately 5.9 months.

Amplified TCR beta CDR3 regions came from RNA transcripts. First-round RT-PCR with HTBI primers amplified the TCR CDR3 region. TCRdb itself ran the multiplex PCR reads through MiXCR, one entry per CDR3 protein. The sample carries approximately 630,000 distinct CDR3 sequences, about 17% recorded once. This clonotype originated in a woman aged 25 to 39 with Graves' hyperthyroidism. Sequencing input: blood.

The CDR3 is CASSLVAQRDTGELFF. The CDR3, as DNA: TGCGCCAGCAGCTTGGTAGCCCAGCGGGACACCGGGGAGCTGTTTTTT. V gene TRBV5-1 combines with J gene TRBJ2-2; D is perhaps TRBD2 (6 bases). Trimming removed 0 bases from V and 3 bases from J, with 12 bases in between. The CDR3 has 16 amino acids. Per the germline V gene, CDR1 is SGHRS and CDR2 is YFSETQ.